Detailed here is one T cell receptor (beta chain). Its target is not known. RNA was extracted with the RNeasy kit, and a quantity of roughly 0.5 to 1 ug was reverse transcribed using random hexamers. TCR beta CDR3 was amplified by immunoSEQ covering 54 Vbeta and 13 Jbeta. TCRdb re-called the immunoSEQ multiplex PCR reads with MiXCR, one entry per CDR3 protein. The sample holds tens of thousands of distinct CDR3 sequences, nearly 96% seen once. This specimen comes from a study of CD8 T cells in Susac syndrome. Points from the study as a whole: Only a relatively small number of individuals were included in the TCR sequencing and HLA analysis.

TCR beta sequences were obtained from blood CD8+ and CD4+ T cells. Bulk CD8+ and CD4+ cells came from magnetic negative isolation; CD8+ TEMRA by FACS. CDR1 and CDR2 (germline): GTSNPN, SVGIG (reference sequence). This CDR3 has 12 residues. The V gene end was trimmed by 4 bases and the J gene end by 6 bases; junction bases not matched to a gene: 0. The chain carries TRBV30 and TRBJ2-1, with 10 bases matching TRBD2. The sequencing sample was made of CD4+ T cells from PBMCs. This TCR was sampled from a human donor with multiple sclerosis. The CDR3 coding sequence is TGTGCCTGGACTAGCGGGGGCAATGAGCAGTTCTTC. Translated, it gives CAWTSGGNEQFF.